The 2 T cell receptor beta chains listed next were all sequenced from one sample in a study of beta chain features in type 1 diabetes. What was sequenced were expressed TCRB transcripts, since all of the isolated RNA had been reverse transcribed. Sequencing was performed with immunoSEQ multiplex PCR; in TCRdb, only in-frame clones are kept and a portion is missing. The table has about 290,000 clones, around 7.8% seen once. Input material: central memory CD4+ T cells from blood. The receptor set was obtained from a young woman in good health.

The sample holds a few counts of this clone. The chain joins TRBV29-1 to TRBJ2-7; no clear D gene. From germline, CDR1 is SQVTM and CDR2 ANQGSEA. V was clipped by 4 bases and J by 4 bases, with 17 bases between them. The CDR3 length is 14 residues. CDR3 coding DNA: TGCAGCGTTGCCACCCCCGGTTTACCATACGAGCAGTACGTC. Amino acid sequence: CSVATPGLPYEQYV.

V and J are TRBV2 and TRBJ1-1; unclear D gene. This CDR3 has 11 residues. The V and J ends lost 8 bases and 3 bases respectively, with 7 bases between them. Germline V gene lookup returns CDR1 SNHLY and CDR2 FYNNEI. The CDR3 sequence: CASGEYTEAFF. The CDR3 DNA reads TGTGCCAGCGGGGAATACACTGAAGCTTTCTTT.